The present T cell receptor (beta chain) was sequenced within a study of beta chain features in type 1 diabetes. About the research overall: All of the samples together had around 110,000,000 sorted cells examined. General study findings and limits: Type 1 diabetes patients had TCRB CDR3s that were shorter (moderately but significantly so) in all four CD4+ subsets. Researchers reported that naive, central memory and Treg TCRB repertoires appeared more similar in patients than in healthy donors.

Comment on this clone: Its antigen is currently unknown.

Sequenced material consisted of expressed TCRB transcripts (all of the isolated RNA was reverse transcribed). The average output of naive, central memory and regulatory T cell samples was approximately 3.6 million reads. Repertoires were generated with immunoSEQ multiplex PCR, while TCRdb's copy carries only in-frame clones and drops some. Counted here are under 300,000 clones, around 9.9% occurring once; the ten biggest clones make up around 0.017%. Cell sorting via CD45RO/CCR7/CD25/CD127/CD95/CD27 was performed to obtain CD4+ naive, central memory, regulatory and stem cell-like memory cells. This CDR3 has 13 residues. V was clipped by 9 bases and J by 9 bases, with 18 bases between them. Germline V gene lookup returns CDR1 MNHNS and CDR2 SASEGT.

The chain employs TRBV6-1 and TRBJ2-1; D possibly corresponds to TRBD2 (6 bases). Material for sequencing was naive CD4+ T cells from blood. This clonotype was obtained from a man in his thirties or forties with type 1 diabetes. CDR3 protein: CASSGQGGGEQFF. The DNA of the CDR3 is TGTGCCAGTTCGGGGCAGGGAGGTGGTGAGCAGTTCTTC.